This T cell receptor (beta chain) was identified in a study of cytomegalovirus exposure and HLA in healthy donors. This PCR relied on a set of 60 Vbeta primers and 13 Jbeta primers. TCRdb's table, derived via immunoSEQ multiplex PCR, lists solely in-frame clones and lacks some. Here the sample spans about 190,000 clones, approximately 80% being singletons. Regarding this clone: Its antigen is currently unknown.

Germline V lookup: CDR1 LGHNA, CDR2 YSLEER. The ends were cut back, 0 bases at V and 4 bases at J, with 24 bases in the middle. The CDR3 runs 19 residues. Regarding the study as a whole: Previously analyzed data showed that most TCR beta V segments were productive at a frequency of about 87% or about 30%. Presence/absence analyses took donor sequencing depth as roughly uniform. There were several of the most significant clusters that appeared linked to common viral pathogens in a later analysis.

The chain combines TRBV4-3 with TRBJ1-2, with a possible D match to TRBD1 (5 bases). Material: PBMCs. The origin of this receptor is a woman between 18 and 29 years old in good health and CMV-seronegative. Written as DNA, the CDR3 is TGCGCCAGCAGCCAAGATAGAACGTTTCTGTCCAGGGAGGGCTATGGCTACACCTTC. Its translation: CASSQDRTFLSREGYGYTF.